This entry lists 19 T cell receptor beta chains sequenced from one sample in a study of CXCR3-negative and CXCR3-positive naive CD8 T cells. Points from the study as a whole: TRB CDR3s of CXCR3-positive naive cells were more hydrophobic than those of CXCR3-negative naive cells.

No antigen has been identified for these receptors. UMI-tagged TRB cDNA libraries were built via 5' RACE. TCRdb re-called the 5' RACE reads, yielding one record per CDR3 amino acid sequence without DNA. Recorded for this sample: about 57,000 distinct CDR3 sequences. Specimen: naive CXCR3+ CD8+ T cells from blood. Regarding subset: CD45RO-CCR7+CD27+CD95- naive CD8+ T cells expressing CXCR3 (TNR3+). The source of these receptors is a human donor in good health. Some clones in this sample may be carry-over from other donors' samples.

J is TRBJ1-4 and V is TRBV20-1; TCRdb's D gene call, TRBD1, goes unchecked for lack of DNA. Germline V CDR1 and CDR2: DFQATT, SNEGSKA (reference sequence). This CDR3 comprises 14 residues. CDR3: CSAREFRENAKLFF.

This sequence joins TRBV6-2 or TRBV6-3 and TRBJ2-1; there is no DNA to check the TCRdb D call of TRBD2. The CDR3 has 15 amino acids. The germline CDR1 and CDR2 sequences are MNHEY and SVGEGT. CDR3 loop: CASSYFASGYNEQFF.

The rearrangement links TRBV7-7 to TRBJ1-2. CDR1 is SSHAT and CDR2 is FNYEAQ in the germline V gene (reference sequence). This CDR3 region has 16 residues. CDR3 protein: CASSFSPGTAIYGYTF.

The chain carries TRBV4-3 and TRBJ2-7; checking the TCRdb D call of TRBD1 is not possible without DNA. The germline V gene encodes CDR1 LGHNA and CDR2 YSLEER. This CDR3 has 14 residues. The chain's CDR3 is CASSPDAGEYKQYF.

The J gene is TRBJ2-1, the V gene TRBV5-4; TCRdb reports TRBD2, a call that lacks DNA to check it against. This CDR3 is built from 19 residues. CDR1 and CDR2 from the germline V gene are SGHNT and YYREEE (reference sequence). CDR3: CASSPILAGGLSRYNEQFF.

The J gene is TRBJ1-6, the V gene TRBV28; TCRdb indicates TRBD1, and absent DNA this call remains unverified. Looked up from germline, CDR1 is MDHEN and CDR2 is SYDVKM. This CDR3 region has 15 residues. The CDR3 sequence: CASSLMGGGNSPLHF.

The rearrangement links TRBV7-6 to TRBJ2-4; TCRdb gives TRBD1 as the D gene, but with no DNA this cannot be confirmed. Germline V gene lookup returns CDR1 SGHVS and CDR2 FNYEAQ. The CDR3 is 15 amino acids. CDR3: CASSPGPGTKNIQYF.

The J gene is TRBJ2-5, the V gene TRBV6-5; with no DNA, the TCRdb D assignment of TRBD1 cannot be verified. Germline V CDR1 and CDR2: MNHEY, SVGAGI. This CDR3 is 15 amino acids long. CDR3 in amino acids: CASSYTAGAQETQYF.

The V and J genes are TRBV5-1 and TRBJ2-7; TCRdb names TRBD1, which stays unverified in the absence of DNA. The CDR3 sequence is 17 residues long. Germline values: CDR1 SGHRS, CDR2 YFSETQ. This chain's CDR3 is CASSLRSGQGRSGEQYF.

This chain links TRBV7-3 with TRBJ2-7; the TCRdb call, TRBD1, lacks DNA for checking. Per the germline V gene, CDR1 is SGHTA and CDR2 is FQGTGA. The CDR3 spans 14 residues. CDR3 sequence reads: CASSLGAGAYEQYF.

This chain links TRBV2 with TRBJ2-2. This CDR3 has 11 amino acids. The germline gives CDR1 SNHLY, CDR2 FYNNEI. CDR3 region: CASSEGGELFF.

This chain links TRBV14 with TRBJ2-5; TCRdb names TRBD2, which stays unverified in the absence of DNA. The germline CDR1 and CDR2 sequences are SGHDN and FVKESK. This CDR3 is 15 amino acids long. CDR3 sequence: CASSPGTSGQETQYF. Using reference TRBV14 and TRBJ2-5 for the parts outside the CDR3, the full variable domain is EAGVTQFPSHSVIEKGQTVTLRCDPISGHDNLYWYRRVMGKEIKFLLHFVKESKQDESGMPNNRFLAERTGGTYSTLKVQPAELEDSGVYFCASSPGTSGQETQYFGPGTRLLVL.

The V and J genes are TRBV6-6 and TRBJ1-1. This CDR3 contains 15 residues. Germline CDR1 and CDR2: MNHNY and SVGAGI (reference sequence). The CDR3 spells CASLNDWQENTEAFF.

The CDR3 sequence is CATGDPGTDTQYF. V usage is TRBV19 and J usage is TRBJ2-3; absent DNA, TCRdb's TRBD1 call cannot be checked. The CDR3 loop spans 13 amino acids. Germline CDR1 and CDR2: LNHDA and SQIVND (reference sequence).

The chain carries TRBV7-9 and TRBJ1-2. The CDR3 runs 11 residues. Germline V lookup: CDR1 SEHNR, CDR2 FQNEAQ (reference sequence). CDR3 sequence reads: CASRPTGRYTF.

This chain's CDR3 is CASKGAMDEQFF. This chain links TRBV27 with TRBJ2-1; no DNA is available, so the TRBD1 call from TCRdb remains unchecked. This CDR3 region has 12 residues. In germline, CDR1 is MNHEY, CDR2 SMNVEV (reference sequence).

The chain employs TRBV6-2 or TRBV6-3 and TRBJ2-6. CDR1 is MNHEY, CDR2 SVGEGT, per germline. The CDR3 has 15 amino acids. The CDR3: CASSFVVSGANVLTF.

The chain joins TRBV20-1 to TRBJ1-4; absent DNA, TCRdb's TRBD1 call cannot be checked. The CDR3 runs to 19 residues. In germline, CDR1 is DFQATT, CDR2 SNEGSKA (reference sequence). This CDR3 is CSARGPRPIQITTNEKLFF.

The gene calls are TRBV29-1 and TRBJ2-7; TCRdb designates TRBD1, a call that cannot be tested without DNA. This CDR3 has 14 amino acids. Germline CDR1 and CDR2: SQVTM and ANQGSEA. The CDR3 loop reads CSVVGTGSPYEQYF.